Presented here are 20 T cell receptor beta chains from one specimen sequenced in a study of regulatory T cells in long-lasting Graves disease. iRepertoire HTBI primers and Arm-PCR of CDR3 regions built TCR beta libraries. TCRdb analysed the multiplex PCR reads with MiXCR anew, one entry per CDR3 protein. The sample shows around 250,000 distinct CDR3 sequences, 18% of them seen only once. Time point denoted: newly diagnosed GD, antithyroid drugs for less than 3 months. RNA extracted from PBMCs served as the sequencing template. The sample was also reused in another study, on T cells in Graves' hyperthyroidism and ophthalmopathy.

The sample in question was peripheral blood mononuclear cells (PBMCs), obtained at new diagnosis, from a patient treated with antithyroid drugs. The receptors originated from a woman in her twenties or thirties with Graves disease.

On this clonotype: A clone one base away is much larger, so this may be a read error. The CDR3 region has the DNA TGTGCCAGCAGTTACTCAATGGGTGGAGGTCAGCCCCAGCATTTT. Amino acids: CASSYSMGGGQPQHF. V usage is TRBV6-5 and J usage is TRBJ1-5; D uncertain. Trimming took off 0 bases at V and 6 bases at J, with 12 bases between the two ends. The CDR3 has 15 amino acids. Germline CDR1 and CDR2: MNHEY and SVGAGI.

V is TRBV12-5 and J is TRBJ1-2, with a possible D match to TRBD1 (5 bases). The germline gives CDR1 LGHNT, CDR2 FRNRAP. Trimming removed 3 bases from V and 2 bases from J, with 13 bases in between. The CDR3 spans 15 residues. The CDR3 nucleotides read TGTGCTAGTGGTTTACCCCGGGGCGCGAACTATGGCTACACCTTC. This encodes CASGLPRGANYGYTF.

In its sample, this clonotype was seen many times. This chain links TRBV10-1 with TRBJ1-1; TRBD1 matches at 8 bases. Germline V lookup: CDR1 WNHNN, CDR2 SYGVQD (reference sequence). Germline trimming cut 3 bases from V and 1 base from J; bases unmatched to any gene: 4. There are 15 residues in the CDR3. The CDR3 nucleotides are TGCGCCAGCAGTGATGCGGACAGGGAGAACACTGAAGCTTTCTTT. Translated, it gives CASSDADRENTEAFF.

The rearrangement links TRBV24-1 to TRBJ2-3, with 7 bases aligning to TRBD1. Looked up from germline, CDR1 is KGHDR and CDR2 is SFDVKD. The J segment lost 4 bases and the V segment lost 0 bases, leaving 6 bases of the junction unmatched. This CDR3 is built from 16 residues. CDR3 DNA sequence: TGTGCCACCAGTGATTTGGCCCGACAGGGACCAGATACGCAGTATTTT. Protein: CATSDLARQGPDTQYF.

This clonotype was detected ten times or more. V gene TRBV12-3 or TRBV12-4 combines with J gene TRBJ2-7; TRBD1 matches 7 bases. Unmatched junction bases numbered 15, after V lost 4 bases and J lost 6 bases. This CDR3 region has 16 residues. The CDR3 DNA reads as TGTGCCAGCAGTTCACAACTGACAGGGATTGCGGTCGAGCAGTACTTC. Translated, it gives CASSSQLTGIAVEQYF.

This clonotype was counted many times. The CDR3 here is CASSPASGNTIYF. The DNA for the CDR3 is TGTGCCAGCAGCCCAGCCTCTGGAAACACCATATATTTT. The genes are TRBV3-1 and TRBJ1-3; D not certain. Germline V gives CDR1 LGHDT, CDR2 YNNKEL (reference sequence). Trimming removed 4 bases from V and 0 bases from J, with 4 bases in between. The CDR3 is 13 residues long. Variable domain in full (rest from reference TRBV3-1 and TRBJ1-3): DTAVSQTPKYLVTQMGNDKSIKCEQNLGHDTMYWYKQDSKKFLKIMFSYNNKELIINETVPNRFSPKSPDKAHLNLHINSLELGDSAVYFCASSPASGNTIYFGEGSWLTVV.

This clonotype was counted ten times or more. This chain uses TRBV6-2 or TRBV6-3 with TRBJ1-1, with a possible D match to TRBD1 (5 bases). With 2 bases removed from V and 11 bases from J, the gap between germline ends came to 18 bases. The CDR3 has 14 residues. The germline gives CDR1 MNHEY, CDR2 SVGEGT. This CDR3 reads CASSYGGPNFRAFF. The CDR3 DNA reads as TGTGCCAGCAGTTACGGGGGACCCAATTTCCGGGCTTTCTTT.

The CDR3 protein is CSATSGGPYEQYF. The CDR3 coding sequence is TGCAGTGCTACTAGCGGGGGCCCCTACGAGCAGTACTTC. The V gene is TRBV20-1, the J gene TRBJ2-7; 10 bases fit TRBD2. J gave up 2 bases and V 4 bases, and 2 bases lay outside the gene matches. Germline CDR1 is DFQATT and CDR2 is SNEGSKA (reference sequence). This CDR3 has 13 amino acids.

Many counts were recorded for this clonotype. The rearrangement uses TRBV5-1 and TRBJ2-2, with D possibly being TRBD1 (6 bases). V was trimmed by 3 bases and J by 6 bases, leaving 15 bases between them. The CDR3 covers 15 residues. Germline loops: CDR1 SGHRS, CDR2 YFSETQ. CDR3 nucleotide sequence: TGCGCCAGCAGCTCCCCGACAGGAGTATCCGGGGAGCTGTTTTTT. It specifies CASSSPTGVSGELFF.

The sample holds a few counts of this clonotype. The rearrangement links TRBV6-1 to TRBJ1-2; TRBD1 matches 7 bases. Looked up from germline, CDR1 is MNHNS and CDR2 is SASEGT. The CDR3 is made up of 14 amino acids. V lost 8 bases to trimming and J lost 3 bases; unmatched junction nucleotides: 9. The DNA for the CDR3 is TGTGCCAGCTGGACAGGATGGAAGGACTATGGCTACACCTTC. Protein product: CASWTGWKDYGYTF.

This rearrangement joins TRBV10-3 to TRBJ2-1; D not resolved. The CDR3 is 12 amino acids. The V gene lost 0 bases and the J gene lost 8 bases, with 5 bases spanning the gap. From germline, CDR1 is ENHRY and CDR2 SYGVKD. The DNA of the CDR3 is TGTGCCATCAGTGAGTCTGGGGATGAGCAGTTCTTC. It yields the protein CAISESGDEQFF.

This clonotype has a handful of counts. A much bigger clone sits one base away, suggesting this may be a read error. The chain is built from TRBV7-3 and TRBJ2-1, with a tentative D call TRBD2 (5 bases). Looked up from germline, CDR1 is SGHTA and CDR2 is FQGTGA. CDR3 length equals 14 residues. The CDR3 region has the DNA TGTGCCAGCAGCTTATCTAGCTCCTGCAATGAGCAGTTCTTC. Protein: CASSLSSSCNEQFF.

This clonotype was counted at least ten times. The chain carries TRBV3-1 and TRBJ2-7, with D perhaps TRBD2 (7 bases). The CDR3 length is 16 residues. Germline V lookup: CDR1 LGHDT, CDR2 YNNKEL (reference sequence). The germline V and J ends were trimmed by 1 base and 7 bases, with 20 bases remaining between them. In DNA form, the CDR3 reads TGTGCCAGCAGCCAAGGATCCCAGGCAGGGGAGGGGGAGCAGTACTTC. Its protein is CASSQGSQAGEGEQYF.

The chain recombines TRBV6-1 with TRBJ2-1; the match to TRBD2 covers 11 bases. Germline-derived CDR1 and CDR2 are MNHNS and SASEGT. This CDR3 has 15 amino acids. J gave up 8 bases and V 3 bases, and 6 bases lay outside the gene matches. The CDR3 bases are TGTGCCAGCAGTGAGTTAGCGGGGGGGCCCGATGAGCAGTTCTTC. It is translated as CASSELAGGPDEQFF.

This clonotype was picked up many times. The chain recombines TRBV20-1 with TRBJ1-5; D ambiguous. The ends were cut back, 1 base at V and 0 bases at J, with 7 bases in the middle. The CDR3 runs to 14 residues. In germline, CDR1 is DFQATT, CDR2 SNEGSKA (reference sequence). In DNA, the CDR3 is TGCAGTGCTAGAGGGGAGGATAGCAATCAGCCCCAGCATTTT. Its translation: CSARGEDSNQPQHF.

This chain uses TRBV7-9 with TRBJ2-5; 10 bases match TRBD2. Germline V gene sequence: CDR1 SEHNR, CDR2 FQNEAQ (reference sequence). The J segment lost 7 bases and the V segment lost 0 bases, leaving 5 bases of the junction unmatched. The CDR3 loop spans 15 amino acids. The CDR3, as DNA: TGTGCCAGCAGCTTAGCTAGCGGGAGGAGGGTGACCCAGTACTTC. This translates into CASSLASGRRVTQYF.

As for this clonotype: This could be a read error, since a much larger clone is one nucleotide away. The chain joins TRBV12-3 or TRBV12-4 to TRBJ2-3; D not certain. The CDR3 consists of 14 residues. The CDR3 loop is CSNSDKPSTDTQYF. CDR3 coding DNA: TGTTCCAACAGCGACAAACCAAGCACAGATACGCAGTATTTT.

This clonotype was detected many times. The V call is TRBV27, the J call TRBJ2-2; D gene unclear. V gave up 6 bases and J gave up 1 base, with 3 bases separating them. Germline CDR1 MNHEY, CDR2 SMNVEV (reference sequence). The CDR3 consists of 12 residues. The CDR3 DNA is TGTGCCAGCAGACTGAACACCGGGGAGCTGTTTTTT. Translation: CASRLNTGELFF.

At least ten counts were recorded for this clonotype. The genes are TRBV29-1 and TRBJ1-1; D remains unclear. Germline CDR1 and CDR2: SQVTM and ANQGSEA. Trimming left V 3 bases short and J 7 bases short, with 9 bases between. The CDR3 has 11 residues. The CDR3 reads CSVDRGGEAFF. For the CDR3, the DNA is TGCAGCGTTGATAGAGGAGGTGAAGCTTTCTTT. The whole variable domain, remainder taken from reference TRBV29-1 and TRBJ1-1, is SAVISQKPSRDICQRGTSLTIQCQVDSQVTMMFWYRQQPGQSLTLIATANQGSEATYESGFVIDKFPISRPNLTFSTLTVSNMSPEDSSIYLCSVDRGGEAFFGQGTRLTVV.

Remarks on this clonotype: This is likely an artifact of a read error, given a far larger clone one base away. This sequence joins TRBV7-9 and TRBJ2-7; TRBD2 matches at 14 bases. CDR1 is SEHNR and CDR2 is FQNEAQ in the germline V gene (reference sequence). The CDR3 runs to 17 residues. CDR3 loop: CASKPRTSGGLLYEQYF. CDR3 nucleotide sequence: TGCGCCAGCAAGCCAAGGACTAGCGGGGGGTTACTCTACGAGCAGTACTTC. The entire variable domain, with the rest obtained from reference TRBV7-9 and TRBJ2-7, is as follows: DTGVSQNPRHKITKRGQNVTFRCDPISEHNRLYWYRQTLGQGPEFLTYFQNEAQLEKSRLLSDRFSAERPKGSFSTLEIQRTEQGDSAMYLCASKPRTSGGLLYEQYFGPGTRLTVT.